One sample yielded the 24 T cell receptor beta chains listed below, sequenced in a study of cytomegalovirus exposure and HLA in healthy donors. Vbeta (60) and Jbeta (13) primers were used in the PCR. Using immunoSEQ multiplex PCR, the repertoire was profiled, and TCRdb retains in-frame clones only, with some absent. The table shows about 110,000 clones, with more than 60% occurring only once. Sequencing was performed on PBMCs. Receptors originate from a female donor in good health and CMV-seropositive.

The genes are TRBV2 and TRBJ2-2; weak D call: TRBD2 (6 bases). Per germline, CDR1 SNHLY and CDR2 FYNNEI. The CDR3 runs to 15 residues. V gave up 2 bases and J gave up 6 bases, with 13 bases separating them. CDR3 sequence: CASSELGGTPGELFF. The DNA for the CDR3 is TGTGCCAGCAGTGAATTGGGCGGGACCCCCGGGGAGCTGTTTTTT.

The CDR3 DNA reads TGTGCCAGCATAGGGGGAGTCACCGGGGAGCTGTTTTTT. It is translated as CASIGGVTGELFF. This chain uses TRBV6-1 with TRBJ2-2; a possible D gene is TRBD1 (6 bases). This CDR3 is built from 13 residues. Trimming removed 7 bases at V and 4 bases at J, with 10 bases between. The germline gives CDR1 MNHNS, CDR2 SASEGT.

This clone appeared a few times. V and J are TRBV5-1 and TRBJ2-1; the match to TRBD1 covers 8 bases. The CDR3 has 14 amino acids. Germline assignment: CDR1 SGHRS and CDR2 YFSETQ. J lost 10 bases, V lost 3 bases, and 9 bases had no gene match. DNA of the CDR3: TGCGCCAGCAGCTCCGACAGGGGAATGGGAGAGCAGTTCTTC. Protein: CASSSDRGMGEQFF.

This sequence joins TRBV6-1 and TRBJ2-3; 10 bases are shared with TRBD1. The junction had 6 bases not matched to a gene; V was cut back by 6 bases and J by 6 bases. The CDR3 length is 14 residues. Per the germline V gene, CDR1 is MNHNS and CDR2 is SASEGT. CDR3 coding DNA: TGTGCCAGCAGAAGGACAGGGGGTTCTGATACGCAGTATTTT. Its protein is CASRRTGGSDTQYF.

The rearrangement links TRBV30 to TRBJ1-1; D gene uncertain. V gave up 0 bases and J gave up 3 bases, with 11 bases separating them. CDR3 length equals 14 residues. CDR1 and CDR2 from the germline V gene are GTSNPN and SVGIG (reference sequence). The CDR3 loop reads CAWSVPSGDTEAFF. Here the CDR3 DNA reads TGTGCCTGGAGTGTTCCATCGGGTGACACTGAAGCTTTCTTT.

The chain couples TRBV7-3 to TRBJ2-3; TRBD2 agrees at 12 bases. The germline V gene encodes CDR1 SGHTA and CDR2 FQGTGA. Losses at the gene ends were 2 bases for V and 1 base for J; bases not matched to a gene: 4. CDR3 length: 17 residues. CDR3: CASSLRGLAGGTDTQYF. For the CDR3, the DNA is TGTGCCAGCAGCTTACGGGGACTAGCGGGTGGCACAGATACGCAGTATTTT.

The J gene is TRBJ2-5, the V gene TRBV7-8; possibly TRBD1 for D (8 bases). The CDR3 contains 16 residues. Germline V gene sequence: CDR1 SGHVS, CDR2 FQNEAQ. V was trimmed by 2 bases and J by 3 bases, leaving 16 bases between them. The CDR3 here is CASSLNRQGREETQYF. DNA for the CDR3: TGTGCCAGCAGCTTAAACAGACAGGGGAGGGAAGAGACCCAGTACTTC.

This clone was picked up a small number of times. The rearrangement uses TRBV5-1 and TRBJ2-1; D might be TRBD2 (6 bases). The CDR3 has 14 residues. Germline CDR1 is SGHRS and CDR2 is YFSETQ. Trimming left V 0 bases short and J 4 bases short, with 8 bases between. CDR3 protein: CASSLGGVYNEQFF. CDR3 DNA: TGCGCCAGCAGCTTGGGGGGGGTTTACAATGAGCAGTTCTTC.

Within the sample, this clone is medium-sized. V usage is TRBV30 and J usage is TRBJ1-5; D call uncertain. The ends were cut back, 0 bases at V and 0 bases at J, with 6 bases in the middle. This CDR3 contains 14 residues. CDR1 is GTSNPN and CDR2 is SVGIG in the germline V gene (reference sequence). CDR3: CAWSVPDSNQPQHF. The CDR3 DNA is TGTGCCTGGAGTGTACCAGATAGCAATCAGCCCCAGCATTTT. The variable domain in full, with the rest retrieved from reference TRBV30 and TRBJ1-5, is SQTIHQWPATLVQPVGSPLSLECTVEGTSNPNLYWYRQAAGRGLQLLFYSVGIGQISSEVPQNLSASRPQDRQFILSSKKLLLSDSGFYLCAWSVPDSNQPQHFGDGTRLSIL.

The chain recombines TRBV14 with TRBJ2-1; 13 bases match TRBD2. This CDR3 spans 15 amino acids. Germline values: CDR1 SGHDN, CDR2 FVKESK. The junction had 3 bases not matched to a gene; V was cut back by 5 bases and J by 5 bases. This CDR3 reads CASSFTSGRDNEQFF. The CDR3 region has the DNA TGTGCCAGCAGCTTTACTAGCGGGAGGGACAATGAGCAGTTCTTC.

The chain recombines TRBV6-6 with TRBJ1-2, with D perhaps matching TRBD1 (6 bases). Looked up from germline, CDR1 is MNHNY and CDR2 is SVGAGI (reference sequence). There are 13 residues in the CDR3. Trimming left V 0 bases short and J 11 bases short, with 13 bases between. The DNA of the CDR3 is TGTGCCAGCAGTTACTCTAGACAGGACCGGTACACCTTC. This translates into CASSYSRQDRYTF.

The rearrangement joins TRBV4-3 to TRBJ1-6, with TRBD1 matching 9 bases. The CDR3 runs to 16 residues. With 0 bases clipped from V and 7 bases from J, the junction kept 4 bases outside the gene matches. Per the germline V gene, CDR1 is LGHNA and CDR2 is YSLEER. The CDR3 loop reads CASSQEVTGGNSPLHF. The DNA of the CDR3 is TGCGCCAGCAGCCAAGAAGTGACAGGGGGAAATTCACCCCTCCACTTT.

As regards this clone: One junction end disagrees with the germline gene, perhaps due to a read error. V gene TRBV18 combines with J gene TRBJ1-1; TRBD1 matches at 8 bases. Per germline, CDR1 KGHSH and CDR2 LQKENI. This CDR3 is built from 14 residues. The CDR3 region has the DNA TGTGCCACCTCAACTCAGGGGGCGACCACTGAAGCTTTCTTT. Protein sequence: CATSTQGATTEAFF.

This clone was recorded once. J is TRBJ2-2 and V is TRBV25-1; D may be TRBD1 (7 bases). The CDR3 covers 16 residues. Germline V CDR1 and CDR2: MGHDK, SYGVNS. V lost 1 base and J lost 6, with 15 bases in between. CDR3 sequence: CASSELGGGDAGELFF. As DNA, the CDR3 is TGTGCCAGCAGTGAATTAGGAGGGGGCGACGCCGGGGAGCTGTTTTTT.

This clone is a singleton in its sample. Other DNA sequences within the sample encode an identical CDR3. The chain carries TRBV5-1 and TRBJ1-3, with D unresolved. The ends were cut back, 2 bases at V and 0 bases at J, with 12 bases in the middle. The CDR3 extends over 16 amino acids. Germline V gene data show CDR1 as SGHRS and CDR2 as YFSETQ. The CDR3 DNA sequence: TGCGCCAGCAGCTTAAACACCCGTTCCTCTGGAAACACCATATATTTT. It is translated as CASSLNTRSSGNTIYF.

This clone has a single count. The chain recombines TRBV28 with TRBJ1-2; TRBD1 matches at 12 bases. The CDR3 sequence is 15 residues long. V lost 5 bases to trimming and J lost 3 bases; unmatched junction nucleotides: 4. The V gene's germline CDR1 is MDHEN and CDR2 SYDVKM. CDR3 nucleotides: TGTGCCAGCAGTACCGGGACAGGGGGCCACTATGGCTACACCTTC. This translates into CASSTGTGGHYGYTF.

The CDR3 DNA reads TGCGCCAGCAGCTTGAACAGGTTTACAGATACGCAGTATTTT. Translating it yields CASSLNRFTDTQYF. The rearrangement uses TRBV5-1 and TRBJ2-3; D might be TRBD1 (5 bases). The CDR3 is made up of 14 amino acids. V lost 1 base and J lost 3, with 9 bases in between. Germline-derived CDR1 and CDR2 are SGHRS and YFSETQ.

The rearrangement uses TRBV12-5 and TRBJ1-4; D gene ambiguous. V gave up 2 bases and J gave up 15 bases, with 16 bases separating them. There are 13 residues in the CDR3. Germline assignment: CDR1 LGHNT and CDR2 FRNRAP. The CDR3, as DNA: TGTGCTAGTGGTTTGAGCGCGGTACCACGGTTGTTTTTT. Its translation is CASGLSAVPRLFF. The full variable domain, rest sourced from reference TRBV12-5 and TRBJ1-4, is DARVTQTPRHKVTEMGQEVTMRCQPILGHNTVFWYRQTMMQGLELLAYFRNRAPLDDSGMPKDRFSAEMPDATLATLKIQPSEPRDSAVYFCASGLSAVPRLFFGSGTQLSVL.

The chain combines TRBV28 with TRBJ1-4, with D maybe TRBD1 (5 bases). The CDR3 is 15 amino acids. Germline CDR1 reads MDHEN; CDR2 reads SYDVKM. V gave up 6 bases and J gave up 5 bases, with 16 bases separating them. The CDR3: CASSPGPGGNEKLFF. The CDR3 nucleotides are TGTGCCAGCAGCCCGGGACCCGGGGGGAATGAAAAACTGTTTTTT.

The V call is TRBV5-4, the J call TRBJ2-1; D is unresolved. V dropped 3 bases and J dropped 5 bases, with 9 bases sitting between them. The CDR3 is made up of 13 amino acids. Germline loops: CDR1 SGHNT, CDR2 YYREEE (reference sequence). The CDR3 protein is CASSSGVNNEQFF. The CDR3 region has the DNA TGTGCCAGCAGCTCCGGAGTAAACAATGAGCAGTTCTTC. The full variable domain, with the rest looked up from reference TRBV5-4 and TRBJ2-1, is ETGVTQSPTHLIKTRGQQVTLRCSSQSGHNTVSWYQQALGQGPQFIFQYYREEENGRGNFPPRFSGLQFPNYSSELNVNALELDDSALYLCASSSGVNNEQFFGPGTRLTVL.

This rearrangement joins TRBV28 to TRBJ1-5, with 7 bases aligning to TRBD1. CDR3 size: 20 residues. The germline V gene has CDR1 MDHEN and CDR2 SYDVKM. V lost 2 bases and J lost 4; bases outside the gene matches: 20. CDR3 coding DNA: TGTGCCAGCAGTTTAGGGCCGTGGAAGGTGGGGACAGCTCTAAATCAGCCCCAGCATTTT. It specifies CASSLGPWKVGTALNQPQHF.

This chain connects TRBV4-1 to TRBJ2-2; D is undetermined. The CDR3 length is 16 residues. Germline V gives CDR1 MGHRA, CDR2 YSYEKL. Trimming left V 2 bases short and J 7 bases short, with 17 bases between. This CDR3 reads CASSQKRESSSGELFF. CDR3 sequence (DNA): TGCGCCAGCAGCCAAAAAAGAGAATCGAGTAGCGGGGAGCTGTTTTTT.

On this clone itself: Different DNA sequences within this sample yield the same CDR3. The chain is built from TRBV5-4 and TRBJ2-7; 7 positions match TRBD2. Germline V gene lookup returns CDR1 SGHNT and CDR2 YYREEE (reference sequence). Trimming at V came to 0 bases and at J to 4 bases, leaving 1 base not matched to a gene. The CDR3 is 13 amino acids. The CDR3 nucleotides are TGTGCCAGCAGCTTGGGGGGGGGTTACGAGCAGTACTTC. Encoded protein: CASSLGGGYEQYF.

The V call is TRBV13, the J call TRBJ1-1; no firm D call. The V end was cut by 2 bases, the J end by 5 bases, with 3 bases between. Germline V gene lookup returns CDR1 PRHDT and CDR2 FYEKMQ (reference sequence). The CDR3 covers 11 residues. CDR3: CASSLYTEAFF. The CDR3, as DNA: TGTGCCAGCAGCTTATATACTGAAGCTTTCTTT. Looking up the rest from reference TRBV13 and TRBJ1-1 gives the full variable domain: AAGVIQSPRHLIKEKRETATLKCYPIPRHDTVYWYQQGPGQDPQFLISFYEKMQSDKGSIPDRFSAQQFSDYHSELNMSSLELGDSALYFCASSLYTEAFFGQGTRLTVV.